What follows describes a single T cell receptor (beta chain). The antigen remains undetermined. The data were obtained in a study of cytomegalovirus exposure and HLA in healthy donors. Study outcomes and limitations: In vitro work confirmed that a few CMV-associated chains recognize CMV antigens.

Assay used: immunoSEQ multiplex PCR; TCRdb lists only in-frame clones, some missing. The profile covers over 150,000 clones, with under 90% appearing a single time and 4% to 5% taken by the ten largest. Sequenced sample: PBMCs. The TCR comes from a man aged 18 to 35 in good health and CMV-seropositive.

The CDR3 here is CASSPYTGTSYTDTQYF. DNA for the CDR3: TGTGCCAGCTCACCTTATACCGGGACATCCTACACAGATACGCAGTATTTT. The chain employs TRBV18 and TRBJ2-3, with D possibly matching TRBD1 (6 bases). V lost 3 bases and J 2 bases, leaving 18 bases between the germline ends. In germline, CDR1 is KGHSH, CDR2 LQKENI. The CDR3 runs 17 residues. Together with reference TRBV18 and TRBJ2-3, the CDR3 gives the full variable domain: NAGVMQNPRHLVRRRGQEARLRCSPMKGHSHVYWYRQLPEEGLKFMVYLQKENIIDESGMPKERFSAEFPKEGPSILRIQQVVRGDSAAYFCASSPYTGTSYTDTQYFGPGTRLTVL.